This is a list of T cell receptor beta chains from one sample in a study of CD8 T cells in Susac syndrome. One entry per CDR3 protein results from TCRdb running MiXCR on the immunoSEQ multiplex PCR reads. The sample includes over 120,000 distinct CDR3 sequences, over 90% of them seen just once. The specimen sequenced was CD4+ T cells from PBMCs. The receptors originated from a human donor with Susac syndrome. Both conserved end residues are part of each CDR3. Fields, in order: V gene, clone size, D gene, J gene, CDR3 DNA, CDR3 protein. D genes are given only for firm matches. Part of the rows lack a size; the others show once, few, many or a class for expanded clones.

TRBV2	once	NA	TRBJ2-1	TGTGCCAGCAGGGGGTACGACAATGAGCAGTTCTTC	CASRGYDNEQFF
TRBV4-1	NA	TRBD2	TRBJ2-3	TGCGCCAGCAGCCAAGAAGAGCGGGGGGGCCGCGATACGCAGTATTTT	CASSQEERGGRDTQYF
TRBV14	NA	NA	TRBJ2-1	TGTGCCAGCAGCCAAGTTTCATATTGGTACAATGAGCAGTTCTTC	CASSQVSYWYNEQFF
TRBV30	NA	NA	TRBJ2-6	TGTGCCTGGAGTGTAAGGGTTGGAGGGGCTGGGGCCAACGTCCTGACTTTC	CAWSVRVGGAGANVLTF
TRBV2	NA	TRBD1	TRBJ2-7	TGTGCCAGCATTAGAGGGACAGGCTCCTACGAGCAGTACTTC	CASIRGTGSYEQYF
TRBV12-3/TRBV12-4	NA	NA	TRBJ2-2	TGTGCCAGCAAAAATGGGCAGGCCTCCTACGCCGGGGAGCTGTTTTTT	CASKNGQASYAGELFF
TRBV20-1	NA	NA	TRBJ2-7	TGCAGTGCTAGAGGACCCGCCGGGGAGATACAGTACTTC	CSARGPAGEIQYF
TRBV6-5	NA	TRBD1	TRBJ1-5	TGTGCCAGCAGCGCGAGACAGGGGGCACGCCAGCCCCAGCATTTT	CASSARQGARQPQHF
TRBV4-2	NA	TRBD2	TRBJ2-1	TGTGCCAGCAGCCAAGCTAGCGGGAGCGCGGTCGATGAGCAGTTCTTC	CASSQASGSAVDEQFF
TRBV7-9	NA	NA	TRBJ2-3	TGTGCCAGCAGCCCAGAAAACAAAGATACGCAGTATTTT	CASSPENKDTQYF
TRBV30	NA	TRBD2	TRBJ2-1	TGTGCCTGGAGCCGACTAGCGGGGAGCTCCTACAATGAGCAGTTCTTC	CAWSRLAGSSYNEQFF
TRBV30	NA	NA	TRBJ2-1	TGTGCCTGGAGCACCCTAAGCTCCTACAATGAGCAGTTCTTC	CAWSTLSSYNEQFF
TRBV29-1	NA	NA	TRBJ2-5	TGCAGCGTTGTCGGGGAAGAGACCCAGTACTTC	CSVVGEETQYF
TRBV29-1	NA	NA	TRBJ2-3	TGCAGCCTCTCCGGACTATTGACAGATACGCAGTATTTT	CSLSGLLTDTQYF
TRBV7-9	NA	NA	TRBJ2-1	TGTGCCAGCAGCTTAGCTTATGGGAGCCACAATGAGCAGTTCTTC	CASSLAYGSHNEQFF
TRBV9	NA	NA	TRBJ2-1	TGTGCCAGCGCGGGGAGGAAACCGTACAATGAGCAGTTCTTC	CASAGRKPYNEQFF
TRBV9	NA	NA	TRBJ1-2	TGTGCCAGCAGCGTAGGTCCCCCGGGGCTGGATGGCTACACCTTC	CASSVGPPGLDGYTF
TRBV29-1	NA	NA	TRBJ1-1	TGCAGCGTTGAAGTATCCAGCGACCAAGCTTTCTTT	CSVEVSSDQAFF
TRBV20-1	NA	TRBD1	TRBJ1-5	TGCAGTGCTAGAGATACAGGGGGCCCCAATCAGCCCCAGCATTTT	CSARDTGGPNQPQHF
TRBV28	NA	TRBD2	TRBJ2-7	TGTGCCAGCAGTCCCTCCGGACTAGCTTCCTACGAGCAGTACTTC	CASSPSGLASYEQYF